This TCR beta chain was retrieved from a study of shared clonotypes between healthy human individuals. Once extracted for a subset, genomic DNA was divided evenly among several immunoSEQ plates. Using immunoSEQ multiplex PCR, the repertoire was profiled, and TCRdb retains in-frame clones only, with some absent. The repertoire holds 2 million to 2.5 million clones, under 95% seen once, with approximately 0.35% in the top ten. The CDR3 is made up of 15 amino acids. The ends lost 4 bases at V and 3 bases at J; junction bases unmatched: 10. CDR1 is SGHDT, CDR2 YYEEEE, per germline. The sequence derives from a man between 18 and 35 years old in good health. Some clones in this sample may be carry-over from other donors' samples. Sequencing used naive CD4+ T cells from PBMCs. Subset reported: CD45RA+ positively selected. The V call is TRBV5-6, the J call TRBJ2-7; 7 nucleotides align to TRBD1. The CDR3 sequence: CASSPNRGPRYEQYF. Here the CDR3 DNA reads TGTGCCAGCAGCCCGAACAGGGGACCACGCTACGAGCAGTACTTC.